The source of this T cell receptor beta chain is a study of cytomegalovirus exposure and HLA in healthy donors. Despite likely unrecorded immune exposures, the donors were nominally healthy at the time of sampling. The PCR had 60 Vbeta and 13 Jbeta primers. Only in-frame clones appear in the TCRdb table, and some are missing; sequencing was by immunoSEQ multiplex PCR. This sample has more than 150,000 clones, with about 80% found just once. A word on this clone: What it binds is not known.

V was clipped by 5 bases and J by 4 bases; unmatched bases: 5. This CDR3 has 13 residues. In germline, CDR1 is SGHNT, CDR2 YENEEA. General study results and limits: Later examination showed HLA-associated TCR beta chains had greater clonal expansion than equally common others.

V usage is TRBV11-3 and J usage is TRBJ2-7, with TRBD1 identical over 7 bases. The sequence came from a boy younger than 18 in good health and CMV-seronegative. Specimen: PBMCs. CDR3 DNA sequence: TGTGCCAGCAGCCCCAACAGGGGTTACGAGCAGTACTTC. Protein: CASSPNRGYEQYF.